Sequencing of this TCR beta chain was carried out in a study of blood T cells in healthy people across ages. Looking at the study overall: Using template switching, researchers captured about one barcoded beta molecule for each two T cells. Study findings and constraints: Without sorted subsets, naive and antigen-experienced compartments could not be conclusively compared.

As for this clonotype: Its antigen is not identified.

Sample-barcoded 5' priming and a J-beta primer mix drove a second PCR of 7 to 11 cycles. TCRdb reanalysed the 5' RACE reads using MiXCR and keeps one entry per CDR3 protein. This table holds 1.5 million to 2 million distinct CDR3 sequences, about 28% found once. V lost 3 bases to trimming and J lost 4 bases; unmatched junction nucleotides: 10. The CDR3 has 16 residues. Germline values: CDR1 DFQATT, CDR2 SNEGSKA (reference sequence). The chain recombines TRBV20-1 with TRBJ1-2; 11 bases are shared with TRBD1. The receptor was isolated from a woman aged 25 to 39 in good health. Specimen: blood. The CDR3 DNA reads TGCAGTGCTAGGCGGCCCGGACAGGGGGCGTCCTATGGCTACACCTTC. Its translation: CSARRPGQGASYGYTF.